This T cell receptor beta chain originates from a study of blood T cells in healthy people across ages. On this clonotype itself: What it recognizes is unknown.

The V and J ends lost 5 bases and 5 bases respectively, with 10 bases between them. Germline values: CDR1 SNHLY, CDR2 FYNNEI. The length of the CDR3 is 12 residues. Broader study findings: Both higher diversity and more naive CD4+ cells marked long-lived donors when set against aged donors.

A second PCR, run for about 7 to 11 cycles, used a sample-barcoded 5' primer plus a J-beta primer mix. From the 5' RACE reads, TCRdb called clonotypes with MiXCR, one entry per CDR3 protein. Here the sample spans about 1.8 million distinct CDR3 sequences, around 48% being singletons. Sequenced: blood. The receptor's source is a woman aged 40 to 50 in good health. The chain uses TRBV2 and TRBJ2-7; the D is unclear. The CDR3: CASSYIRDEQYF. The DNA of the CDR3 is TGTGCCAGCAGTTATATTAGGGACGAGCAGTACTTC.